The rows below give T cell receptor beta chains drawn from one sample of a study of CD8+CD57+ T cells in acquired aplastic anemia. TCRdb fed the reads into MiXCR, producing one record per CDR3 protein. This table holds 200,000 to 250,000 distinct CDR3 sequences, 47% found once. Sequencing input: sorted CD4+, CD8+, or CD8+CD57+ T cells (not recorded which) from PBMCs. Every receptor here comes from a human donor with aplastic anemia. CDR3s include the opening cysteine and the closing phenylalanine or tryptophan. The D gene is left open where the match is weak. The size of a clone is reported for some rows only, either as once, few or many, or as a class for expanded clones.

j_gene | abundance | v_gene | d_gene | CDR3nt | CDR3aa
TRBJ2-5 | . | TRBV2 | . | TGTGCCAGCAGTGACAGGGCTAGAGAGACCCAGTACTTC | CASSDRARETQYF
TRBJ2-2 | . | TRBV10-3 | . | TGTGCCTCCGCCACGACAGCGCCCGGGGAGCTGTTTTTT | CASATTAPGELFF
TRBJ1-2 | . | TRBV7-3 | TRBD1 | TGTGCCAGCAGCTACGGACAGGGTGAGGATGGCTACACCTTC | CASSYGQGEDGYTF
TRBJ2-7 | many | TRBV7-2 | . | TGTGCCAGCAGCTTGGGTGACACCCTATACGAGCAGTACTTC | CASSLGDTLYEQYF
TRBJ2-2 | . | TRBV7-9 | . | TGTGCCAGCAGCTTAGAAGGTATCGGCCTCTCTGGGGAGCTGTTTTTT | CASSLEGIGLSGELFF
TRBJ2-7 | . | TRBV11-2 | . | TGTGCCAGTAGTATTCCCGACAGTGGTGAGCAGTACTTC | CASSIPDSGEQYF
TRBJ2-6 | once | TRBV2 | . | TGTGCCAGCAGAACAGGGACTGGGGCCAACGTCCTGACTTTC | CASRTGTGANVLTF
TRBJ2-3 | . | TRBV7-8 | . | TGTGCCAGCAGCACGGACAGTAACACAGATACGCAGTATTTT | CASSTDSNTDTQYF
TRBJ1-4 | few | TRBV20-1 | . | TGCAGTGCTCCTGACCAAGGGACACCAATTGAAAAACTGTTTTTT | CSAPDQGTPIEKLFF
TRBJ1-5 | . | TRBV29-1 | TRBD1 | TGCAGCGTTCGATACGGGACAGGGTCTCAGCCCCAGCATTTT | CSVRYGTGSQPQHF
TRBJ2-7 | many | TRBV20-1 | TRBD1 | TGCAGTGCTCGGAAAGACGGGACAGACTACGAGCAGTACTTC | CSARKDGTDYEQYF
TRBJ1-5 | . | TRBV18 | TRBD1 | TGTGCCAGCTCACCAAGGACAGGGCAGAGCAATCAGCCCCAGCATTTT | CASSPRTGQSNQPQHF
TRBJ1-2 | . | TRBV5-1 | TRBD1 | TGCGCCAGCAGCGTGGACAGGGGAGGCTACACCTTC | CASSVDRGGYTF
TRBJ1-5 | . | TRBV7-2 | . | TGTGCCAGCAGCCAGGACACGCAACCCCAGCATTTT | CASSQDTQPQHF
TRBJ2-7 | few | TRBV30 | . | TGTGCCTGGAGTTCGACCCCAGGGCTCTACGAGCAGTACTTC | CAWSSTPGLYEQYF
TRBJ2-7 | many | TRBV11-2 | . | TGTGCCAGCAGCTTAAGGCCGCCTCCGGGTGGATACGAGCAGTACTTC | CASSLRPPPGGYEQYF